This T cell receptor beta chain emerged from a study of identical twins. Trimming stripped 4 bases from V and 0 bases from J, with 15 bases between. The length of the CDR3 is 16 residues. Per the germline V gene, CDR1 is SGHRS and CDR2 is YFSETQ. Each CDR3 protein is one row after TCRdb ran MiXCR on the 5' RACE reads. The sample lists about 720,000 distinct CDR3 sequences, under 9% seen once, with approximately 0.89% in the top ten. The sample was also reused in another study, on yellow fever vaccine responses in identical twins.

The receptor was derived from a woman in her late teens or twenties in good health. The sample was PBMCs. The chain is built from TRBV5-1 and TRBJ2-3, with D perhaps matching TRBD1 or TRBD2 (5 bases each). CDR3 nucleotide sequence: TGCGCCAGCAGCCCGTCCGAGGGACCTAGCACAGATACGCAGTATTTT. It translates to CASSPSEGPSTDTQYF.